This passage covers 16 T cell receptor beta chains from one sample sequenced in a study of T-cell reconstitution after alpha-beta-depleted transplantation in children. Unique molecular identifiers were incorporated into the prepared TCRbeta library. TCRdb fed the PCR reads into MiXCR, producing one record per CDR3 protein. The sample has tens of thousands of distinct CDR3 sequences; about 6.2% are singletons. Specimen: PBMCs, mostly from graft donor cells, collected 180 days after TCRalphabeta/CD19-depleted stem cell transplant. The receptors were gathered from a male patient aged 10-17 years who had a stem cell transplant for acute myeloid leukemia, so the T cells may come from the graft donor.

The chain combines TRBV7-2 with TRBJ2-7; a possible D gene is TRBD1 (7 bases). Trimming removed 3 bases from V and 5 bases from J, with 17 bases in between. In germline, CDR1 is SGHTA, CDR2 FQGNSA. The length of the CDR3 is 15 residues. Here the CDR3 reads CASSFRQGLQDEQYF. For the CDR3, the DNA is TGTGCCAGCAGCTTTAGACAGGGACTTCAAGACGAGCAGTACTTC.

This clonotype was counted at least ten times. The rearrangement joins TRBV20-1 to TRBJ1-2; weak D call: TRBD1 (5 bases). Per germline, CDR1 DFQATT and CDR2 SNEGSKA (reference sequence). This CDR3 contains 12 residues. V was cut by 1 base and J by 5 bases, with 8 bases left in between. The CDR3 DNA reads as TGCAGTGCTAGAGGGACAAAATATGGCTACACCTTC. Residues: CSARGTKYGYTF.

This clonotype was counted ten times or more. This chain uses TRBV20-1 with TRBJ1-5; D is possibly TRBD1 (5 bases). CDR3 length equals 15 residues. Germline V gives CDR1 DFQATT, CDR2 SNEGSKA (reference sequence). The V and J ends lost 3 bases and 2 bases respectively, with 14 bases between them. CDR3 nucleotides: TGCAGTGCTAGTCGTGCCCAGGGCGGCAATCAGCCCCAGCATTTT. This codes for CSASRAQGGNQPQHF.

The J gene is TRBJ2-3, the V gene TRBV5-6, with 14 bases matching TRBD2. The trim removed 4 bases at V and 3 bases at J, leaving 7 bases unmatched. CDR3 size: 17 residues. In germline, CDR1 is SGHDT, CDR2 YYEEEE. This CDR3 reads CASSPGTSGRITDTQYF. The CDR3 DNA reads as TGTGCCAGCAGCCCGGGGACTAGCGGGAGAATAACAGATACGCAGTATTTT.

This clonotype was seen more than once but under ten times. J is TRBJ2-2 and V is TRBV3-1; 9 bases match TRBD2. The CDR3 covers 14 residues. The germline V gene encodes CDR1 LGHDT and CDR2 YNNKEL (reference sequence). V lost 4 bases to trimming and J lost 4 bases; unmatched junction nucleotides: 1. The CDR3, as DNA: TGTGCCAGCAGCCGGCGGGAGGGCACCGGGGAGCTGTTTTTT. Translation gives CASSRREGTGELFF.

By proportion, this clonotype is medium-sized. The chain joins TRBV7-3 to TRBJ2-7, with D uncertain. The germline V gene has CDR1 SGHTA and CDR2 FQGTGA. The CDR3 contains 12 residues. V lost 2 bases and J lost 3, with 5 bases in between. The CDR3 reads CASSLSGYEQYF. The CDR3 nucleotides are TGTGCCAGCAGCTTATCGGGCTACGAGCAGTACTTC.

This clonotype was observed a few times. The chain carries TRBV7-9 and TRBJ2-3; D is perhaps TRBD1 or TRBD2 (6 bases each). In germline, CDR1 is SEHNR, CDR2 FQNEAQ (reference sequence). The CDR3 sequence is 15 residues long. Trimming removed 3 bases at V and 4 bases at J, with 14 bases between. Written as DNA, the CDR3 is TGTGCCAGCAGCTTGTTCCGGGGGCCCCCAGATACGCAGTATTTT. Its translation is CASSLFRGPPDTQYF.

This clonotype came up many times. The chain recombines TRBV6-6 with TRBJ1-2; D gene unclear. V was trimmed by 6 bases and J by 2 bases, leaving 7 bases between them. Germline CDR1 MNHNY, CDR2 SVGAGI (reference sequence). The CDR3 runs to 12 residues. For the CDR3, the DNA is TGTGCCAGCAGGGACGGAAACTATGGCTACACCTTC. Protein: CASRDGNYGYTF.

V and J are TRBV5-1 and TRBJ2-1; D possibly corresponds to TRBD1 (5 bases). This CDR3 spans 14 amino acids. The germline gives CDR1 SGHRS, CDR2 YFSETQ. With 0 bases removed from V and 4 bases from J, the gap between germline ends came to 8 bases. As DNA, the CDR3 is TGCGCCAGCAGCTTGGAGCAGGGATACAATGAGCAGTTCTTC. Translation gives CASSLEQGYNEQFF.

This clonotype was seen ten or more times. J is TRBJ2-1 and V is TRBV20-1; D is possibly TRBD2 (5 bases). CDR3 length: 15 residues. V was trimmed by 4 bases and J by 4 bases, leaving 17 bases between them. Germline V gene sequence: CDR1 DFQATT, CDR2 SNEGSKA (reference sequence). Written as DNA, the CDR3 is TGCAGTGCTACCCCCGCCAAGCGGCTGTACAATGAGCAGTTCTTC. Translated: CSATPAKRLYNEQFF.

This clonotype was seen repeatedly, ten times or more. V is TRBV10-1 and J is TRBJ1-5; D is undetermined. CDR1 WNHNN and CDR2 SYGVQD come from the germline V gene (reference sequence). The CDR3 length is 13 residues. V lost 2 bases to trimming and J lost 5 bases, with 7 bases between them. The CDR3 spells CASSEGRDQPQHF. In DNA, the CDR3 is TGCGCCAGCAGTGAGGGTAGGGATCAGCCCCAGCATTTT.

This clonotype was detected many times. The chain couples TRBV6-2 or TRBV6-3 to TRBJ2-6, with D possibly TRBD1 on 7 matching bases. V was trimmed by 2 bases and J by 0 bases, leaving 20 bases between them. Per the germline V gene, CDR1 is MNHEY and CDR2 is SVGEGT. The CDR3 extends over 20 amino acids. CDR3 nucleotides: TGTGCCAGCAGTTACGGGGTGGCCAGGGGGGCCCTCTCTGGGGCCAACGTCCTGACTTTC. It codes for CASSYGVARGALSGANVLTF.

This clonotype occurred many times. Here the CDR3 reads CALASGELFF. The CDR3 DNA sequence: TGTGCCTTAGCGAGCGGGGAGCTGTTTTTT. The rearrangement links TRBV30 to TRBJ2-2, with TRBD2 as a possible D gene (5 bases). The germline CDR1 and CDR2 sequences are GTSNPN and SVGIG (reference sequence). V was pared by 7 bases and J by 7 bases, with 7 bases between. The CDR3 totals 10 residues.

At least ten counts were recorded for this clonotype. The V gene is TRBV20-1, the J gene TRBJ1-5, with D uncertain. The V gene lost 3 bases and the J gene lost 1 base, with 10 bases spanning the gap. Germline V gene data show CDR1 as DFQATT and CDR2 as SNEGSKA (reference sequence). There are 14 residues in the CDR3. This CDR3 reads CSASLAASNQPQHF. The CDR3 coding sequence is TGCAGTGCTAGTCTAGCAGCCAGCAATCAGCCCCAGCATTTT.

This clonotype has ten or more counts. The chain recombines TRBV6-1 with TRBJ1-6; TRBD1 is a possible D gene (6 bases). The germline V gene encodes CDR1 MNHNS and CDR2 SASEGT. The length of the CDR3 is 14 residues. The V and J ends lost 7 bases and 10 bases respectively, with 17 bases between them. CDR3 nucleotides: TGTGCCAGCACCTCTGGGGGCCCCGGATCACCCCTCCACTTT. Amino acid sequence: CASTSGGPGSPLHF.

This clonotype was seen at least ten times. The V gene is TRBV6-5, the J gene TRBJ2-5, with 10 bases that match TRBD1. The germline V gene has CDR1 MNHEY and CDR2 SVGAGI. After removal of 5 bases from V and 2 bases from J, the junction contained 8 bases not matched to a gene. The CDR3 is made up of 16 amino acids. The CDR3: CASSQTGQGFQETQYF. The CDR3 DNA follows: TGTGCCAGCAGTCAGACGGGACAGGGGTTTCAAGAGACCCAGTACTTC.